A selection of T cell receptor beta chains follows, all from one sample in a study of T cell repertoires in cytomegalovirus infection. These receptors lack a known antigen. TCRdb processed the reads anew with MiXCR; each CDR3 protein has one entry. The data contain 750,000 to 900,000 distinct CDR3 sequences, 25% to 30% of them seen just once; the ten biggest clones take up around 14%. Sequenced material: cultured CD8+ T cells from PBMCs, taken from culture after CMV antigen stimulation. These receptors were taken from a human donor in good health (CMV status not recorded). Some clones in this sample may be carry-over from other donors' samples. The CDR3 runs from the conserved cysteine through the conserved F or W. A D gene is named only where the DNA matches it firmly. Size is omitted from some rows. Given values are once, few, many or a class for expanded clones.

cdr3_aa cdr3_nt clone_size j_call d_call v_call
CASSQATAEQYF TGTGCCAGCAGCCAAGCGACAGCCGAGCAGTACTTC few TRBJ2-7 . TRBV14
CSARGLAVYEQYF TGCAGTGCTCGGGGACTAGCGGTCTACGAGCAGTACTTC . TRBJ2-7 TRBD2 TRBV20-1
CAGDPGQMNTEAFF TGTGCCGGGGACCCGGGACAGATGAACACTGAAGCTTTCTTT many TRBJ1-1 TRBD1 TRBV7-6
CASSFRRTGELFF TGTGCCAGCAGCTTCCGACGCACCGGGGAGCTGTTTTTT . TRBJ2-2 . TRBV14
CASSSNGQTYSNQPQHF TGTGCCAGCAGTTCAAACGGACAGACTTATAGCAATCAGCCCCAGCATTTT few TRBJ1-5 . TRBV27
CASSLQGESYNEQFF TGTGCCAGCAGCTTGCAGGGGGAGTCGTACAATGAGCAGTTCTTC . TRBJ2-1 TRBD1 TRBV7-6
CASSWEGIYNEQFF TGTGCCAGCAGCTGGGAAGGGATATACAATGAGCAGTTCTTC . TRBJ2-1 . TRBV7-9
CASSLIVYGGPYNEQFF TGTGCCAGCAGCTTAATCGTCTATGGGGGTCCCTACAATGAGCAGTTCTTC many TRBJ2-1 . TRBV7-6
CASSLGEWETQYF TGTGCCAGCAGTTTAGGGGAATGGGAGACCCAGTACTTC many TRBJ2-5 . TRBV12-3/TRBV12-4
CASSPSGIAGGPDEQFF TGTGCCAGTAGTCCTTCCGGAATAGCGGGGGGGCCAGATGAGCAGTTCTTC few TRBJ2-1 TRBD2 TRBV19
CASSTPWTDDTGELFF TGTGCCAGCAGCACCCCGTGGACGGATGACACCGGGGAGCTGTTTTTT . TRBJ2-2 . TRBV5-6
CAISEGNSNEKLFF TGTGCCATCAGTGAGGGAAACTCAAATGAAAAACTGTTTTTT . TRBJ1-4 . TRBV10-3
CASSLGWATQGRHTEAFF TGTGCCAGCAGCTTAGGCTGGGCGACTCAGGGGCGTCACACTGAAGCTTTCTTT few TRBJ1-1 . TRBV7-9
CASSISGGAGETQYF TGTGCCAGCAGCATAAGCGGGGGGGCTGGAGAGACCCAGTACTTC many TRBJ2-5 TRBD2 TRBV7-2
CASRSGTGNTGELFF TGTGCCAGCAGGTCCGGGACAGGGAACACCGGGGAGCTGTTTTTT . TRBJ2-2 TRBD1 TRBV28
CATSDLSANTGELFF TGTGCCACCAGTGATTTAAGCGCGAACACCGGGGAGCTGTTTTTT few TRBJ2-2 . TRBV24-1
CASSLGGVESETQYF TGTGCCAGCAGCTTAGGGGGGGTGGAGTCCGAGACGCAGTATTTT . TRBJ2-3 . TRBV28
CATSRDRGRTEAFF TGTGCCACCAGCAGAGATCGGGGGCGGACTGAAGCTTTCTTT . TRBJ1-1 . TRBV15
CASHEGFGVSYEQYF TGTGCCAGTCATGAAGGGTTCGGAGTTTCCTACGAGCAGTACTTC . TRBJ2-7 . TRBV6-2/TRBV6-3
CASSSRGANVLTF TGCGCCAGCAGCTCGCGAGGGGCCAACGTCCTGACTTTC . TRBJ2-6 . TRBV4-1
CASSSGKGTNTEAFF TGTGCCAGCAGCTCCGGGAAGGGGACGAACACTGAAGCTTTCTTT few TRBJ1-1 . TRBV7-6
CASSPASQETQYF TGTGCCAGCAGCCCGGCTAGCCAAGAGACCCAGTACTTC few TRBJ2-5 . TRBV14
CASSTQGRRTEAFF TGTGCCAGCAGCACACAGGGTCGGAGGACTGAAGCTTTCTTT few TRBJ1-1 . TRBV6-1
CSAPGTKRPDTQYF TGCAGTGCCCCCGGGACGAAACGCCCAGATACGCAGTATTTT . TRBJ2-3 . TRBV20-1